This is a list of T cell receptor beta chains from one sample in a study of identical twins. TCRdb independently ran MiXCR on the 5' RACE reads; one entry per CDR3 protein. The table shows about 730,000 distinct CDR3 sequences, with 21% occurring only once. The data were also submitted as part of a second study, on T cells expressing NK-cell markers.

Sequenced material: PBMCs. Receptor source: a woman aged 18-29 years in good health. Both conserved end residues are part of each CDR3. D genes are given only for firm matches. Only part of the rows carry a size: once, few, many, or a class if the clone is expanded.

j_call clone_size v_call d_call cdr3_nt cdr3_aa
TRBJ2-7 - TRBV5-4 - TGTGCCAGCAGCTTTAACGGGGGATCCTACGAGCAGTACTTC CASSFNGGSYEQYF
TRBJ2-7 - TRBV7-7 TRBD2 TGTGCCAGCAGTACGTCTAGCGGATCCTACGAGCAGTACTTC CASSTSSGSYEQYF
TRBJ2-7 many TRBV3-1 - TGTGCCAGCAGCCGACGGGGGAGTTACGAGCAGTACTTC CASSRRGSYEQYF
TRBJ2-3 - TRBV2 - TGTGCCCCCATGACCGAGGGGGATACGCAGTATTTT CAPMTEGDTQYF
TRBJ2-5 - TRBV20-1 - TGCAGTGCTAGAGGACGCCTAGGTGGAGAGACCCAGTACTTC CSARGRLGGETQYF
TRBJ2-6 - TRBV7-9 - TGTGCCAGCGTGCGTTCTTATGCCTCTGGGGCCAACGTCCTGACTTTC CASVRSYASGANVLTF
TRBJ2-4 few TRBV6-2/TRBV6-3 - - CASSVGQGATYF
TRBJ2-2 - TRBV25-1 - TGTGCCAGCAGTGATCATGGAGGGTGGACCGGGGAGCTGTTTTTT CASSDHGGWTGELFF
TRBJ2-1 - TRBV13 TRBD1 TGTGCCAGCACCCGGGGGTCGGACAGGGATATTGATGAGCAGTTCTTC CASTRGSDRDIDEQFF
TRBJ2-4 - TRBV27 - TGTGCCAGCAGTTTACAGGGGCCCAAAAACATTCAGTACTTC CASSLQGPKNIQYF
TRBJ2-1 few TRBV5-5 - TGTGCCAGCAGCAGACAGGCCTACAATGAGCAGTTCTTC CASSRQAYNEQFF
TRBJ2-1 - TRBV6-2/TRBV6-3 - TGTGCCAGCAGTTACCGTTACCTCAATGAGCAGTTCTTC CASSYRYLNEQFF
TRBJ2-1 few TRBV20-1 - TGCAGTGCTAGAGATCAGACTCGGGACAATGAGCAGTTCTTC CSARDQTRDNEQFF
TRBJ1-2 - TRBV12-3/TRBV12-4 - TGTGCCAGCAGTTTACTCGCCAGCCCCGTGGGAGGCTACACCTTC CASSLLASPVGGYTF
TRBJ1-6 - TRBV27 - TGTGCCAGCAGTCCGGGCCAAGGAGTTTCACCCCTCCACTTT CASSPGQGVSPLHF
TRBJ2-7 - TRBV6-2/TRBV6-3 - TGTGCCAGCAGTTACTCAAGGCCGGTCTACGAGCAGTACTTC CASSYSRPVYEQYF
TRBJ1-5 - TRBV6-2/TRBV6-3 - TGTGCCAGCAGTTTCACGAATAGCAATCAGCCCCAGCATTTT CASSFTNSNQPQHF
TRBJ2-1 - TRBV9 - TGTGCCAGCAGCGTAGGCAGCGGCTCCTACAATGAGCAGTTCTTC CASSVGSGSYNEQFF
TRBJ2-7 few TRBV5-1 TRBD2 TGCGCCAGCAGTCCCACGGGGGGGCCCTACGAGCAGTACTTC CASSPTGGPYEQYF
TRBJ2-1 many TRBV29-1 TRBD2 TGCAGCGTTGAAGATACCGGGACTAGAGACGATGAGCAGTTCTTC CSVEDTGTRDDEQFF
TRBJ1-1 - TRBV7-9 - TGTGCCAGCAGCTTAACAGGGATAACGACTGAAGCTTTCTTT CASSLTGITTEAFF
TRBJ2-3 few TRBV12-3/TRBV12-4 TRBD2 TGTGCCAGCACCCGATGGACTAGCGGGGGCCAGGGAGATACGCAGTATTTT CASTRWTSGGQGDTQYF
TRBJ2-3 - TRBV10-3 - TGTGCCATCAGTGACGTGGCGGGAACAGATACGCAGTATTTT CAISDVAGTDTQYF
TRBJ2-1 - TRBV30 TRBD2 TGTGCCTGGGCGACGTTTGTACTAGCGGGCCCACACACGAAATACAATGAGCAGTTCTTC CAWATFVLAGPHTKYNEQFF
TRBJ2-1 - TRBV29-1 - TGCAGCACCTGGACAGACTACAATGAGCAGTTCTTC CSTWTDYNEQFF
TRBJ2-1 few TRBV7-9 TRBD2 TGTGCCAGCAGCTTAGCGCCCGGACTAGCGGGAGGGCGGGAGCAGTTCTTC CASSLAPGLAGGREQFF
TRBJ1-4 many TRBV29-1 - TGCAGCGTTCAAGCCCAACTGGGTGAAAAACTGTTTTTT CSVQAQLGEKLFF
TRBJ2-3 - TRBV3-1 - TGTGCCAGCAGCCAAGATTGGGGTGTTGGAAGGAGGGATACGCAGTATTTT CASSQDWGVGRRDTQYF
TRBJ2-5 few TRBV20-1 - TGCAGTGCTGCCGGGTCCTCAGAGACCCAGTACTTC CSAAGSSETQYF
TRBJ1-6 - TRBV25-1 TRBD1 TGTGCCAGCAGTGGAGGGACAGGGGGTAATTCACCCCTCCACTTT CASSGGTGGNSPLHF
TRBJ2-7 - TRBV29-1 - TGCAGCGTTAGTGAAGGTTCCTACGAGCAGTACTTC CSVSEGSYEQYF
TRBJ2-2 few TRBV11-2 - TGTGCCAGCAGCTCCCCTACTAGCCATGCACACACCGGGGAGCTGTTTTTT CASSSPTSHAHTGELFF
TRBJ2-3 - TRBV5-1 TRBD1 TGCGCTAGCAGAGGGACAGTGTTAGTGGATACGCAGTATTTT CASRGTVLVDTQYF